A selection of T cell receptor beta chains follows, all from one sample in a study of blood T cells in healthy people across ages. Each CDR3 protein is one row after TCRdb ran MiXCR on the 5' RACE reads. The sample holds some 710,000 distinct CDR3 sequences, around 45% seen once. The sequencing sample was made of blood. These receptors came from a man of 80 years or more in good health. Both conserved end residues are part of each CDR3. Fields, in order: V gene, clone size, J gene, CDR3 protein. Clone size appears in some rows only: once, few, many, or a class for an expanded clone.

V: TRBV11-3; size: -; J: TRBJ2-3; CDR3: CASSLQGGGLTDTQYF
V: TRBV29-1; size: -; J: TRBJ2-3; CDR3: CSVAGFRAESTDTQYF
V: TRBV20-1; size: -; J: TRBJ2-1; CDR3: CSAPRPAGLYNEQFF
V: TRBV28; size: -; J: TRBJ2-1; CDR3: CASGKTGAIPNEQFF
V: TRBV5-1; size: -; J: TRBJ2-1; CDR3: CASTAGNNEQFF
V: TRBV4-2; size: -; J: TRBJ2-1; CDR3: CASSPFASPSYNEQFF
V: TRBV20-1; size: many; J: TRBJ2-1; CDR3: CSAESQPVGRYSGRAFHNEQFF
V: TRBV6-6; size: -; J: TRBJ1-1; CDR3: CASSYLRDMNTEAFF
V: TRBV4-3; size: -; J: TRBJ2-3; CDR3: CASSQDLLAGVLYF
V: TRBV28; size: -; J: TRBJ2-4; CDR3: CASSPSGTGIQYF
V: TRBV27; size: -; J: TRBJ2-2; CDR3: CASRAGTYTGELFF
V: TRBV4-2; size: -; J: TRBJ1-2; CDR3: CASSQVVDRGYGYTF
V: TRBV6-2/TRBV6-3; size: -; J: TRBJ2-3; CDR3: CASRTGTTDTQYF
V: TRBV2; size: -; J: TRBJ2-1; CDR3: CASSRQPGEGEQFF
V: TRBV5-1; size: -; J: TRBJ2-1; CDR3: CASSPGLVAGGPYNEQFF
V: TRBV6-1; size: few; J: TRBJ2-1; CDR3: CASRTRTAVVTHRGNEQFF
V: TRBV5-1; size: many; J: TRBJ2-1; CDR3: CASSSTSGSSYNEQFF
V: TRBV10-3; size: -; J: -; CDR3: CAISADDRDSEQYF
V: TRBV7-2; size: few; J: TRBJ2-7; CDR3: CASSFWDFHEQYF
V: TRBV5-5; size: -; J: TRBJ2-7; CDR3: CASSFSSGEQYF
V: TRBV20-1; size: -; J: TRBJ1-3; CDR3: CSARGGGRNTIYF
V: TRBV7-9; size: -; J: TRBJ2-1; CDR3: CASSFIDGRSYDEQFF
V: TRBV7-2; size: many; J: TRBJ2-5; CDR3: CASSQSSGYQETQYF
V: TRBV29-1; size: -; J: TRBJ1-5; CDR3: CSVTQGTDQPQHF
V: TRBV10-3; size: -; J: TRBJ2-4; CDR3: CAIREPGTDKNIQYF
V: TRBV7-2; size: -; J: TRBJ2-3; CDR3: CASSPYPSGTTTDTQYF
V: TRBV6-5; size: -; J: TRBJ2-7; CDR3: CASSPTTWEQYF
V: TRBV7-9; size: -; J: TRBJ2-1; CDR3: CASSGAWGNEQFF
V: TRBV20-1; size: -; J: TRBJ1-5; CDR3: CSASTGLGNQPQHF
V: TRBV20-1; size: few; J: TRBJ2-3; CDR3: CSASATSGITDTQYF
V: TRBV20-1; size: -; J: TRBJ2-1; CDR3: CSAARQGDYNEQFF
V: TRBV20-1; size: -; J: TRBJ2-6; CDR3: CSASTGGSPRSGANVLTF
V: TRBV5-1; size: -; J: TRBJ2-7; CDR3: CASSLSSGGPFDEQYF
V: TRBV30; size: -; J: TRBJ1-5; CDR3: CAWSGGDSNQPQHF
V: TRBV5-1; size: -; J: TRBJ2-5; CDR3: CASSLQDNRQETQYF
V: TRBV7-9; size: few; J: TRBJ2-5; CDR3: CASSFSQREQYF
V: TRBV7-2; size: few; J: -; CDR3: CASSLNRGTTYEQYF
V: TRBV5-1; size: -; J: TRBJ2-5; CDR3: CASSSGTGIQETQYF
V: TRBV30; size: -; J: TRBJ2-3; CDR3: CAWSVRQGGDTQYF
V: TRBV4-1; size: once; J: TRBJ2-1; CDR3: CASSQDHGTNNNEQFF
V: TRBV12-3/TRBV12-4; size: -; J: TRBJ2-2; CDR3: CASSLQGFGELFF
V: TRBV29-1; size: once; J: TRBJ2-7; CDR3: CSVEGRGNEQYF
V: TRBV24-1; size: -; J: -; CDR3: CATSAGQGVHEQYF
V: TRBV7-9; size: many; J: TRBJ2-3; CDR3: CASSLGLAYTDTQYF
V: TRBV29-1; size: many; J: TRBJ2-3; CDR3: CSVEVGTETTDTQYF
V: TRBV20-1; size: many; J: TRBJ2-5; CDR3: CSAGTLRETQYF
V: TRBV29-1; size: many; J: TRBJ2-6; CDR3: CSVWTSAVSGANVLTF
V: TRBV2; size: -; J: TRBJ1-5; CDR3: CASGLGSGNQPQHF